The 8 T cell receptor beta chains below come from one sample, sequenced in a study of shared clonotypes between healthy human individuals. Profiling relied on immunoSEQ multiplex PCR, and the TCRdb table lists in-frame clones only, not all of them. The data contain about 660,000 clones, approximately 74% of them singletons. Specimen: memory CD4+ T cells sorted from blood. Subset described: CD45RA-negative fraction. The receptors were sampled from a woman aged 30 to 39 in good health.

This clone was seen only a few times. The same CDR3 arises from other DNA sequences in this sample as well. The J gene is TRBJ1-1, the V gene TRBV18; D is ambiguous. Germline values: CDR1 KGHSH, CDR2 LQKENI. This CDR3 contains 15 residues. The ends were cut back, 1 base at V and 0 bases at J, with 9 bases in the middle. The CDR3 reads CASSPRQQMNTEAFF. CDR3 nucleotides: TGTGCCAGCTCACCACGGCAACAAATGAACACTGAAGCTTTCTTT.

V gene TRBV2 combines with J gene TRBJ1-1, with D unresolved. The CDR3 is 13 amino acids. Trimming took off 4 bases at V and 1 base at J, with 7 bases between the two ends. CDR1 SNHLY and CDR2 FYNNEI come from the germline V gene. The CDR3 spells CASSVDSNTEAFF. CDR3 bases: TGTGCCAGCAGTGTTGATTCGAACACTGAAGCTTTCTTT.

The chain is built from TRBV14 and TRBJ2-3; D gene unclear. Germline-derived CDR1 and CDR2 are SGHDN and FVKESK. This CDR3 comprises 11 residues. Trimming pared 4 bases from V and 4 bases from J, leaving 3 bases between. The CDR3 region is CASSLADTQYF. The CDR3 DNA reads as TGTGCCAGCAGCCTCGCAGATACGCAGTATTTT.

In its sample, this clone was seen a few times. V gene TRBV11-2 combines with J gene TRBJ1-1; no reliable D call. V was shortened by 0 bases and J by 0 bases, with 2 bases between the two germline ends. The CDR3 is 13 amino acids. Germline-derived CDR1 and CDR2 are SGHAT and FQNNGV. CDR3 in amino acids: CASSLDVNTEAFF. In DNA, the CDR3 is TGTGCCAGCAGCTTAGATGTGAACACTGAAGCTTTCTTT.

This clone appeared many times. The CDR3 sequence: CASIKDLAGLEQFF. The CDR3 region has the DNA TGCGCCAGCATCAAGGACCTAGCGGGACTTGAGCAGTTCTTC. The gene calls are TRBV5-1 and TRBJ2-1, with TRBD2 identical over 9 bases. The CDR3 runs 14 residues. Germline CDR1 SGHRS, CDR2 YFSETQ. The J segment lost 9 bases and the V segment lost 6 bases, leaving 10 bases of the junction unmatched.

The rearrangement joins TRBV10-2 to TRBJ1-3; no clear D. Germline V lookup: CDR1 WSHSY, CDR2 SAAADI. Deletions cut 2 bases from V and 0 bases from J, with 5 bases between. The CDR3 runs 14 residues. DNA of the CDR3: TGCGCCAGCAGTGAGGCGGACTCTGGAAACACCATATATTTT. It codes for CASSEADSGNTIYF.

Note on this clone: The sample contains more than one DNA sequence encoding this CDR3. The chain combines TRBV7-9 with TRBJ2-5; TRBD1 matches 7 bases. The germline V gene encodes CDR1 SEHNR and CDR2 FQNEAQ (reference sequence). The CDR3 is 14 residues long. V trimming: 3 bases; J trimming: 5 bases; junction bases outside the gene matches: 6. DNA of the CDR3: TGTGCCAGCAGCTTCAGACAGGGCGGGGAGACCCAGTACTTC. Translating gives CASSFRQGGETQYF.

This clone was counted a few times. The rearrangement links TRBV5-1 to TRBJ2-2; perhaps D is TRBD1 or TRBD2 (5 bases each). The V gene lost 4 bases and the J gene lost 7 bases, with 11 bases spanning the gap. The CDR3 length is 13 residues. CDR1 and CDR2 (germline): SGHRS, YFSETQ. CDR3 residues: CASSPTGHGELFF. CDR3 bases: TGCGCCAGCAGCCCGACGGGGCACGGGGAGCTGTTTTTT.